This note documents a single T cell receptor (beta chain) sequence. Its antigen is unknown. Per-nucleotide qualities are absent, and no much larger clonotype sits a single base away. The germline V gene provides CDR1 SNHLY and CDR2 FYNNEI. The CDR3 goes from the cysteine to the phenylalanine over 17 residues. Only CDR3 DNA remains: 51 bases, in frame from the first base. V lost 6 bases and J lost 4 bases; the stretch between them is 19 bases long. Any patient with an uncontrolled infection, another autoimmune disease, pregnancy or lactation was excluded. Diagnoses relied on clinical symptoms, serum thyroxine and TRAb, thyroid ultrasound and orbital computed tomography. Total RNA was extracted with Trizol reagent, and quality was checked on an Agilent 2100 Bioanalyzer. These data belong to a study of T cells in Graves' hyperthyroidism and ophthalmopathy (dated by TCRdb to about 2019). A note on the overall study: A discovery cohort of approximately 100 patients, approximately 45 with Graves' ophthalmopathy and about 60 with stable Graves' hyperthyroidism, was used to find distinguishing TCR V-J signatures. According to the paper, TCR Vbeta CDR3 sequencing was carried out on some 130 peripheral blood samples, which came from more than 40 ophthalmopathy, roughly 75 hyperthyroidism and roughly 17 progressor patients. Once sampling was done, hyperthyroidism patients were given methimazole at a starting dose of 30 mg daily, whereas ophthalmopathy patients were given high-dose intravenous methylprednisolone. In addition, the study compared T-cell repertoires in thyroid tissue and in blood from several Graves' hyperthyroidism patients. The approximately 98 discovery patients were randomly divided into training and test sets at a 7:3 ratio. Prospective prediction of ophthalmopathy was tested in an independent validation cohort consisting of 18 to 20 hyperthyroidism patients and some 17 patients who later progressed to ophthalmopathy. The study at large found these results: Most expanded thyroid clonotypes (frequency above 0.001) were also found in blood, which suggests that blood repertoires may mirror thyroid immune responses. No statistical method was used to set the sample size in advance, and investigators knew the group allocation. In validation, the model predicted progression to ophthalmopathy with roughly 70% sensitivity and around 72% specificity, a median of roughly seven months before onset. A model built on a 13 V-J signature distinguished ophthalmopathy from stable hyperthyroidism, reaching 87.88% sensitivity and under 84% specificity in cross-validation and 80%/75% in testing.

TCR beta CDR3 regions were amplified from RNA transcripts. A first-round RT-PCR of the TCR CDR3 used the HTBI primer set with the Qiagen OneStep RT-PCR kit. The libraries were constructed in a second round of multiplex PCR and then size-selected and purified. The libraries were sequenced on an Illumina HiSeq2000 using paired-end 100 bp reads. In the original analysis: SOAPnuke was used to process the raw data, throwing out any read that contained adapters or uncalled bases, had a mean Phred below 15, or lacked an exact constant-primer or identifier match. High-quality paired reads were merged using COPE v1.2.5, and each unique nucleotide sequence was defined as a clonotype. Clonotypes were aligned to IMGT TRBV, TRBD and TRBJ reference segments using MiTCR v1.1. The analysis included only V-J combinations with a frequency above 0.0001, which together covered 99% to 99.2% of the repertoires. The TCS score was defined as F50 (clonal expansion) divided by E x V (chaos), with BLOSUM62-based TCRdist calculated between CDR3 peptides within each V-J. Welch's t-statistics and random forest reduced 500 to 550 V-J features to about 13, which were used in a naive Bayes classifier (R e1071). The similarity between thyroid and blood repertoires was quantified using the Morisita-Horn index. Clones were called with MiXCR by TCRdb after fastp trimmed the public reads at Q25, and only in-frame beta chains were retained. Rows matching on CDR3 protein sequence are summarized as one entry with the most common DNA and genes. The V and J calls were determined by TCRdb, not by the authors. In all, the sample holds 600,000 to 700,000 distinct CDR3 sequences, and over 40% of those were seen once. Less than 8.5% of the sample is in the top ten clones.

The rearranged segments are TRBV2 and TRBJ2-6; the D call could be TRBD1 or TRBD2, with each sharing 6 bases. The TCR sequence derives from an adult man with Graves' disease, either hyperthyroidism or ophthalmopathy (not recorded which). Sample: peripheral blood or thyroid tissue (not recorded which). The bases read TGTGCCAGCAGGAAAAGTTTGGGGGGCGACGGGGCCAACGTCCTGACTTTC. Its coded protein is CASRKSLGGDGANVLTF.